The clone carrying this T cell receptor beta chain has a count of ten or more. Its antigen is not known. Trimming took 2 bases from V and 16 from J; bases not matched to a gene: 5. CDR3 length equals 11 residues. This record belongs to a study of T-cell reconstitution after alpha-beta-depleted transplantation in children. Study-level results: T-cell counts and diversity at one year post-transplant came mainly from newly produced T cells. Diversity of TCRbeta at day 60 was high in some patients, arising from surviving recipient T cells and thymic progenitors. Reported findings indicate that, about two months after transplant, alpha-beta T cells came from several hundred expanded clones, which were derived from non-depleted graft cells.

Preparation of the TCRbeta library was carried out with unique molecular identifiers. TCRdb used MiXCR to reprocess the PCR reads, holding one entry per CDR3 protein. This table holds 150,000 to 250,000 distinct CDR3 sequences, approximately 6.8% found once. The TCR was taken from a girl younger than two with combined immunodeficiency, due to receive a stem cell transplant. The sequencing here drew on PBMCs, taken before TCRalphabeta/CD19-depleted stem cell transplant. V gene TRBV12-3 or TRBV12-4 combines with J gene TRBJ2-1, with 7 positions matching TRBD1. CDR3 DNA: TGTGCCAGCAGTTTAATAGGGGGCGAATTCTTC. This translates into CASSLIGGEFF.